This T cell receptor beta chain is from a study of regulatory T cells in long-lasting Graves disease. Broader study findings: Thyroid tissue was not studied; only peripheral blood was. Possibly, accuracy suffered from the small sample size.

As to time point: newly diagnosed GD, antithyroid drugs for less than 3 months. Researchers made the TCR library from RNA that was extracted from PBMCs. Relying on iRepertoire HTBI primers and Arm-PCR of CDR3 regions, the team built TCR beta libraries. TCRdb re-called the multiplex PCR reads with MiXCR, one entry per CDR3 protein. The profile shows 200,000 to 300,000 distinct CDR3 sequences, 20% to 25% of them singletons. This clonotype has at least ten counts. Its antigen remains unidentified. This specimen was peripheral blood mononuclear cells (PBMCs), taken at new diagnosis, from a patient treated with antithyroid drugs. This TCR was recovered from a female donor with Graves disease.

The CDR3 sequence is CASSLDGGHNEQFF. Here the CDR3 DNA reads TGTGCCAGCAGCTTAGATGGGGGGCACAATGAGCAGTTCTTC. The chain couples TRBV11-3 to TRBJ2-1; the D gene could be TRBD1 or TRBD2 (6 bases each). V gave up 0 bases and J gave up 5 bases, with 8 bases separating them. Germline-derived CDR1 and CDR2 are SGHNT and YENEEA. CDR3 length: 14 amino acids.